This T cell receptor (beta chain) stems from a study of blood T cell repertoires in COVID-19. Turning to the study itself: Italy, Spain and the United States were the sources of the convalescent and acute COVID-19 samples.

With V trimmed by 5 bases and J by 2 bases, 7 bases remained unmatched. Germline-derived CDR1 and CDR2 are LNHDA and SQIVND (reference sequence). This CDR3 has 18 residues. This table comes from immunoSEQ multiplex PCR, and its TCRdb copy is limited to in-frame clones, with some not included. Of approximately 270,000 clones detected, approximately 89% appear once; the ten largest clones hold approximately 10%. The TCR sequence derives from a man aged 35 to 55 with active or convalescent COVID-19. Sequencing was done on a sample of peripheral blood. The rearrangement joins TRBV19 to TRBJ2-2, with 14 bases that match TRBD2. The chain's CDR3 is CASSPRLAGGDNTGELFF. The CDR3 DNA reads TGTGCCAGTAGTCCACGACTAGCGGGAGGGGATAACACCGGGGAGCTGTTTTTT. Full variable domain (rest looked up from reference TRBV19 and TRBJ2-2): DGGITQSPKYLFRKEGQNVTLSCEQNLNHDAMYWYRQDPGQGLRLIYYSQIVNDFQKGDIAEGYSVSREKKESFPLTVTSAQKNPTAFYLCASSPRLAGGDNTGELFFGEGSRLTVL.